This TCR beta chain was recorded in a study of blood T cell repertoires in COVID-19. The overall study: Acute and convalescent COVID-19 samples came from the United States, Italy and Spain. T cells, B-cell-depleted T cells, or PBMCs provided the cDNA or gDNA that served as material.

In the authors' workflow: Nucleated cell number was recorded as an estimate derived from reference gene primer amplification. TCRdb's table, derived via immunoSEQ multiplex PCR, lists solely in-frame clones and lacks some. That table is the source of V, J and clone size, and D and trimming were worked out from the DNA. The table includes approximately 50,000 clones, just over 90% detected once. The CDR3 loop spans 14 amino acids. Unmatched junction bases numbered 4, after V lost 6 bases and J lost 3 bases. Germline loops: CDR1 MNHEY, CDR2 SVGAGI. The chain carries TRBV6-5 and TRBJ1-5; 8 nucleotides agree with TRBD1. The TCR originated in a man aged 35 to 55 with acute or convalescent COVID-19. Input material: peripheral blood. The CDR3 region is CASSPTGDNQPQHF. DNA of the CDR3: TGTGCCAGCAGCCCGACAGGGGACAATCAGCCCCAGCATTTT.